This TCR beta chain derives from a study of sequential checkpoint blockade in melanoma. The method was immunoSEQ multiplex PCR; TCRdb's version includes in-frame clones alone and lacks a portion of them. The table shows 9,500 to 15,000 clones, with 82% occurring only once. Documented treatment: randomized to nivolumab then ipilimumab (arm A) or the reverse (arm B). Deletions cut 4 bases from V and 4 bases from J, with 13 bases between. Per the germline V gene, CDR1 is SQVTM and CDR2 is ANQGSEA. CDR3 size: 13 residues. The TCR comes from a human donor with melanoma. The material was CD8+ T cells sorted from blood (inferred from file names), obtained from a patient given nivolumab and ipilimumab in sequence. This chain links TRBV29-1 with TRBJ1-2, with D tentatively TRBD1 (5 bases). In DNA, the CDR3 is TGCAGCGTTGTGGGGCAGGCACCCTATGGCTACACCTTC. Translated: CSVVGQAPYGYTF.